This TCR beta chain derives from a study of T cells in Graves' hyperthyroidism and ophthalmopathy. Amplification of TCR beta CDR3 regions used RNA as the template. A set of HTBI primers served as the primers for a first-round RT-PCR of the TCR CDR3. TCRdb processed the multiplex PCR reads anew with MiXCR; each CDR3 protein has one entry. In the table there are under 350,000 distinct CDR3 sequences, approximately 17% of which are singletons. This TCR was sampled from a woman aged 60-75 years with Graves' ophthalmopathy. Input material: blood.

CDR3 residues: CASSLAHGILPGTYNEQFF. The CDR3, as DNA: TGCGCCAGCAGCTTGGCTCATGGGATCCTTCCGGGGACCTACAATGAGCAGTTCTTC. V gene TRBV5-1 combines with J gene TRBJ2-1; the D gene is possibly TRBD2 (5 bases). The CDR3 is made up of 19 amino acids. V gave up 0 bases and J gave up 2 bases, with 21 bases separating them. CDR1 is SGHRS and CDR2 is YFSETQ in the germline V gene.